The 32 T cell receptor beta chains below come from one sample, sequenced in a study of PD-1 blockade in classical Hodgkin lymphoma. Clones were read by immunoSEQ multiplex PCR, and TCRdb kept only the in-frame ones, dropping some. Of under 75,000 clones listed, 88% were seen once; the top ten hold approximately 5.4%. Each and every patient relapsed after autologous stem cell transplantation, and patients got differing brentuximab vedotin exposure. The sample here was peripheral blood mononuclear cells (PBMCs), taken before the second cycle of nivolumab. The receptors were sampled from a human donor with classical Hodgkin lymphoma.

This sequence joins TRBV5-1 and TRBJ2-1; 7 bases fit TRBD1. Germline CDR1 and CDR2: SGHRS and YFSETQ. CDR3 length: 15 residues. V lost 3 bases and J lost 2; bases outside the gene matches: 5. The CDR3 reads CASSSGQQTYNEQFF. The CDR3 region has the DNA TGCGCCAGCAGCTCGGGACAGCAAACCTACAATGAGCAGTTCTTC.

This chain connects TRBV7-8 to TRBJ1-1; D may be TRBD1 (5 bases). The CDR3 is 13 residues long. Per germline, CDR1 SGHVS and CDR2 FQNEAQ. Deletions cut 9 bases from V and 1 base from J, with 12 bases between. The CDR3 region is CASGGDSNTEAFF. The CDR3 bases are TGTGCCAGTGGAGGGGATTCGAACACTGAAGCTTTCTTT.

This clone was recorded once. The V and J genes are TRBV5-1 and TRBJ2-2; D is possibly TRBD2 (5 bases). Germline CDR1 and CDR2: SGHRS and YFSETQ. V was clipped by 0 bases and J by 2 bases, with 11 bases between them. This CDR3 has 16 residues. Here the CDR3 reads CASSLGRAINTGELFF. The CDR3 bases are TGCGCCAGCAGCTTGGGGCGGGCCATAAACACCGGGGAGCTGTTTTTT.

The rearrangement joins TRBV5-1 to TRBJ2-3; D is uncertain. The CDR3 extends over 13 amino acids. Between the trimmed V and J ends, which lost 3 bases and 1 base, there was a span of 6 bases. Germline V gene lookup returns CDR1 SGHRS and CDR2 YFSETQ. The CDR3 DNA is TGCGCCAGCAGCTCCGGAGGCACAGATACGCAGTATTTT. Translating gives CASSSGGTDTQYF. The whole variable domain, remainder taken from reference TRBV5-1 and TRBJ2-3, is KAGVTQTPRYLIKTRGQQVTLSCSPISGHRSVSWYQQTPGQGLQFLFEYFSETQRNKGNFPGRFSGRQFSNSRSEMNVSTLELGDSALYLCASSSGGTDTQYFGPGTRLTVL.

The chain has TRBV7-6 and TRBJ2-2, with 8 bases that match TRBD2. The CDR3 has 17 residues. From germline, CDR1 is SGHVS and CDR2 FNYEAQ. V was clipped by 5 bases and J by 3 bases; unmatched bases: 11. The CDR3 nucleotides read TGTGCCAGCAGCCTGACTAGCGCCCGAAGGGACACCGGGGAGCTGTTTTTT. It specifies CASSLTSARRDTGELFF.

The J gene is TRBJ2-4, the V gene TRBV27, with TRBD2 as a possible D gene (6 bases). This CDR3 has 15 amino acids. The V gene's germline CDR1 is MNHEY and CDR2 SMNVEV (reference sequence). The V gene lost 3 bases and the J gene lost 2 bases, with 11 bases spanning the gap. CDR3 nucleotides: TGTGCCAGCAGTTTGGAGGGCGAGTCCAAAAACATTCAGTACTTC. Residues: CASSLEGESKNIQYF.

The chain employs TRBV5-1 and TRBJ2-2; D ambiguous. The CDR3 runs 14 residues. Trimming cost V 0 bases and J 7 bases, with 10 bases left between them. Per germline, CDR1 SGHRS and CDR2 YFSETQ. The CDR3 region is CASSLEGYYGELFF. The CDR3 DNA sequence: TGCGCCAGCAGCTTGGAAGGGTATTACGGGGAGCTGTTTTTT.

This clone was detected once. The V and J genes are TRBV7-9 and TRBJ1-2; 7 positions agree with TRBD1. Germline trimming cut 5 bases from V and 7 bases from J; bases unmatched to any gene: 7. There are 13 residues in the CDR3. CDR1 is SEHNR, CDR2 FQNEAQ, per germline (reference sequence). CDR3 sequence: CASSLKQGSGYTF. The CDR3 DNA sequence: TGTGCCAGCAGCCTCAAACAGGGGAGTGGCTACACCTTC. The full variable domain, in which reference TRBV7-9 and TRBJ1-2 provide the parts outside the CDR3, is DTGVSQNPRHKITKRGQNVTFRCDPISEHNRLYWYRQTLGQGPEFLTYFQNEAQLEKSRLLSDRFSAERPKGSFSTLEIQRTEQGDSAMYLCASSLKQGSGYTFGSGTRLTVV.

CDR3 sequence: CASSQSWRGNEQFF. The CDR3 region has the DNA TGTGCCAGCAGCCAATCCTGGCGCGGCAATGAGCAGTTCTTC. V usage is TRBV16 and J usage is TRBJ2-1; D not certain. V gave up 0 bases and J gave up 6 bases, with 9 bases separating them. Germline CDR1 is KGHSY and CDR2 is FQNENV. This CDR3 comprises 14 residues.

V gene TRBV5-1 combines with J gene TRBJ2-2; TRBD1 aligns across 8 bases. With 3 bases clipped from V and 1 base from J, the junction kept 2 bases outside the gene matches. The CDR3 runs to 15 residues. Per germline, CDR1 SGHRS and CDR2 YFSETQ. CDR3 DNA sequence: TGCGCCAGCAGCTGGACAGGGATGAACACCGGGGAGCTGTTTTTT. Protein: CASSWTGMNTGELFF.

V and J are TRBV7-9 and TRBJ1-4; 10 bases are shared with TRBD1. The germline V gene encodes CDR1 SEHNR and CDR2 FQNEAQ (reference sequence). J gave up 6 bases and V 6 bases, and 4 bases lay outside the gene matches. CDR3 size: 14 residues. CDR3 sequence reads: CASSYGQGDEKLFF. The CDR3 DNA follows: TGTGCCAGCAGTTATGGACAGGGGGATGAAAAACTGTTTTTT.

The V call is TRBV9, the J call TRBJ2-1; a weak D match, TRBD2 (5 bases). The V gene lost 6 bases and the J gene lost 0 bases, with 10 bases spanning the gap. This CDR3 is built from 14 residues. The germline V gene encodes CDR1 SGDLS and CDR2 YYNGEE. The CDR3 sequence: CASTSGSSYNEQFF. CDR3 DNA: TGTGCCAGCACTTCGGGGAGCTCCTACAATGAGCAGTTCTTC. The full variable domain, in which reference TRBV9 and TRBJ2-1 provide the parts outside the CDR3, is DSGVTQTPKHLITATGQRVTLRCSPRSGDLSVYWYQQSLDQGLQFLIQYYNGEERAKGNILERFSAQQFPDLHSELNLSSLELGDSALYFCASTSGSSYNEQFFGPGTRLTVL.

This sequence joins TRBV28 and TRBJ2-7; 7 bases fit TRBD2. V lost 3 bases, J lost 6 bases, and 14 bases stayed unmatched. Germline loops: CDR1 MDHEN, CDR2 SYDVKM. There are 16 residues in the CDR3. The CDR3 DNA sequence: TGTGCCAGCAGTTTCATAAGCCTAGCGGCCCGTAGCGAGCAGTACTTC. It translates to CASSFISLAARSEQYF.

The chain couples TRBV29-1 to TRBJ1-1, with D hard to call. The CDR3 sequence is 12 residues long. Germline loops: CDR1 SQVTM, CDR2 ANQGSEA. V lost 4 bases to trimming and J lost 0 bases, with 6 bases between them. The CDR3 reads CSVGAMNTEAFF. Written as DNA, the CDR3 is TGCAGCGTTGGTGCGATGAACACTGAAGCTTTCTTT.

The chain joins TRBV7-8 to TRBJ2-7, with D uncertain. With 1 base removed from V and 3 bases from J, the gap between germline ends came to 7 bases. CDR3 length: 13 residues. Germline CDR1 reads SGHVS; CDR2 reads FQNEAQ. In DNA form, the CDR3 reads TGTGCCAGCAGCTTAGATGCAAACTACGAGCAGTACTTC. It is translated as CASSLDANYEQYF.

The chain uses TRBV5-1 and TRBJ1-2; no clear D gene. The germline V and J ends were trimmed by 4 bases and 4 bases, with 17 bases remaining between them. Germline lookup yields CDR1 SGHRS and CDR2 YFSETQ. This CDR3 contains 15 residues. The CDR3, as DNA: TGCGCCAGCAGCCCGACCGGGATGGCGGGCTATGGCTACACCTTC. Encoded protein: CASSPTGMAGYGYTF. Variable domain in full (rest from reference TRBV5-1 and TRBJ1-2): KAGVTQTPRYLIKTRGQQVTLSCSPISGHRSVSWYQQTPGQGLQFLFEYFSETQRNKGNFPGRFSGRQFSNSRSEMNVSTLELGDSALYLCASSPTGMAGYGYTFGSGTRLTVV.

The V gene is TRBV29-1, the J gene TRBJ1-2, with 10 bases that match TRBD1. CDR1 is SQVTM and CDR2 is ANQGSEA in the germline V gene. This CDR3 spans 12 amino acids. After removal of 6 bases from V and 3 bases from J, the junction contained 1 base not matched to a gene. This chain's CDR3 is CSVGTGDYGYTF. The CDR3 DNA follows: TGCAGCGTGGGGACAGGGGACTATGGCTACACCTTC.

This chain uses TRBV7-3 with TRBJ1-6; D remains ambiguous. This CDR3 region has 16 residues. Germline V CDR1 and CDR2: SGHTA, FQGTGA. Trimming shortened V by 2 bases and J by 10 bases, and 18 bases separated the two germline ends. The CDR3 sequence: CASSLLPTAAGSPLHF. The CDR3 DNA is TGTGCCAGCAGCTTACTCCCCACCGCAGCGGGGTCACCCCTCCACTTT.

A remark on this clone: The sample contains more than one DNA sequence encoding this CDR3. The chain uses TRBV5-1 and TRBJ2-3; 11 bases line up with TRBD2. V gave up 0 bases and J gave up 6 bases; unmatched junction bases: 0. Germline CDR1 is SGHRS and CDR2 is YFSETQ. The CDR3 runs 14 residues. CDR3 in amino acids: CASSLGTSGDTQYF. CDR3 bases: TGCGCCAGCAGCTTGGGGACTAGCGGGGATACGCAGTATTTT.

The chain recombines TRBV27 with TRBJ2-1, with 8 bases fitting TRBD1. The length of the CDR3 is 14 residues. Germline V gene sequence: CDR1 MNHEY, CDR2 SMNVEV (reference sequence). V lost 5 bases to trimming and J lost 3 bases; unmatched junction nucleotides: 3. The CDR3 protein is CASSKGTGYNEQFF. The DNA for the CDR3 is TGTGCCAGCAGTAAGGGGACAGGCTACAATGAGCAGTTCTTC.

This clone came up a few times. The chain couples TRBV4-2 to TRBJ1-6; D is ambiguous. The CDR3 totals 12 residues. The V and J ends lost 4 bases and 7 bases respectively, with 5 bases between them. The germline V gene has CDR1 LGHNA and CDR2 YNFKEQ. CDR3 sequence reads: CASSLLNSPLHF. DNA for the CDR3: TGTGCCAGCAGCCTCCTAAATTCACCCCTCCACTTT.

This chain connects TRBV6-5 to TRBJ2-4, with D perhaps TRBD2 (6 bases). Germline values: CDR1 MNHEY, CDR2 SVGAGI. Trimming removed 6 bases at V and 0 bases at J, with 12 bases between. The CDR3 contains 15 residues. The CDR3 nucleotides read TGTGCCAGCAGACCCGCGGGGCTAGCCAAAAACATTCAGTACTTC. As protein: CASRPAGLAKNIQYF.

In regard to this clone: Different DNA sequences within this sample yield the same CDR3. This chain links TRBV5-1 with TRBJ2-2; tentatively, D is TRBD2 (5 bases). V lost 4 bases and J 4 bases, leaving 8 bases between the germline ends. Germline V gene sequence: CDR1 SGHRS, CDR2 YFSETQ. The CDR3 is 13 residues long. This chain's CDR3 is CASSPEGTGELFF. DNA of the CDR3: TGCGCCAGCAGCCCAGAGGGCACCGGGGAGCTGTTTTTT.

Of note for this clone: Other DNA variants within this sample encode the same CDR3. The chain links TRBV5-1 to TRBJ1-5, with TRBD1 matching 8 bases. The CDR3 loop spans 14 amino acids. V shed 0 bases and J 7 bases; nucleotides not matched to a gene: 3. CDR1 and CDR2 from the germline V gene are SGHRS and YFSETQ. CDR3 sequence: CASSLAGGGQPQHF. The CDR3 nucleotides read TGCGCCAGCAGCTTGGCAGGGGGCGGGCAGCCCCAGCATTTT.

Concerning this clone: Within the sample, other DNA sequences also encode this same CDR3. V and J are TRBV7-8 and TRBJ1-2; no clear D gene. V lost 5 bases and J lost 3, with 7 bases in between. CDR3 length: 12 amino acids. Germline-derived CDR1 and CDR2 are SGHVS and FQNEAQ. This CDR3 is CASSRGDYGYTF. CDR3 nucleotide sequence: TGTGCCAGCAGCCGGGGAGACTATGGCTACACCTTC.

The genes are TRBV5-4 and TRBJ2-3; 8 nucleotides line up with TRBD2. CDR1 is SGHNT, CDR2 YYREEE, per germline (reference sequence). This CDR3 is 14 amino acids long. V was pared by 9 bases and J by 1 base, with 7 bases of the junction left unmatched. The CDR3 region is CANSGAGGTDTQYF. As DNA, the CDR3 is TGTGCCAACTCCGGAGCGGGGGGCACAGATACGCAGTATTTT.

The genes are TRBV4-1 and TRBJ2-1; D perhaps matches TRBD2 (6 bases). Trimming left V 4 bases short and J 5 bases short, with 18 bases between. The CDR3 has 16 residues. Germline values: CDR1 MGHRA, CDR2 YSYEKL. The chain's CDR3 is CASSPRGVTGDNEQFF. CDR3 coding DNA: TGCGCCAGCAGCCCCAGAGGGGTAACGGGAGACAATGAGCAGTTCTTC.

V usage is TRBV9 and J usage is TRBJ2-1, with 11 bases aligning to TRBD2. The V gene end was trimmed by 5 bases and the J gene end by 2 bases; junction bases not matched to a gene: 3. This CDR3 comprises 15 residues. Germline CDR1 and CDR2: SGDLS and YYNGEE. CDR3 protein: CASSVGLAAYNEQFF. The CDR3 DNA reads as TGTGCCAGCAGTGTGGGACTAGCGGCCTACAATGAGCAGTTCTTC. Full variable domain (outside the CDR3, taken from reference TRBV9 and TRBJ2-1): DSGVTQTPKHLITATGQRVTLRCSPRSGDLSVYWYQQSLDQGLQFLIQYYNGEERAKGNILERFSAQQFPDLHSELNLSSLELGDSALYFCASSVGLAAYNEQFFGPGTRLTVL.

The chain links TRBV5-1 to TRBJ2-3; 8 nucleotides match TRBD1. Germline V gives CDR1 SGHRS, CDR2 YFSETQ. The CDR3 covers 15 residues. Unmatched junction bases numbered 2, after V lost 1 base and J lost 1 base. The CDR3 spells CASSLQTGGTDTQYF. As DNA, the CDR3 is TGCGCCAGCAGCTTGCAGACAGGGGGCACAGATACGCAGTATTTT.

In this sample, this clone turned up a few times. This chain uses TRBV7-2 with TRBJ1-5; no definite D call. The length of the CDR3 is 16 residues. V was pared by 2 bases and J by 0 bases, with 11 bases between. The germline V gene encodes CDR1 SGHTA and CDR2 FQGNSA. CDR3 nucleotides: TGTGCCAGCAGCTTATCGAGTTCCTATAGCAATCAGCCCCAGCATTTT. The encoded protein is CASSLSSSYSNQPQHF. Full variable domain (rest looked up from reference TRBV7-2 and TRBJ1-5): GAGVSQSPSNKVTEKGKDVELRCDPISGHTALYWYRQSLGQGLEFLIYFQGNSAPDKSGLPSDRFSAERTGGSVSTLTIQRTQQEDSAVYLCASSLSSSYSNQPQHFGDGTRLSIL.

The genes are TRBV5-1 and TRBJ1-6; 10 bases map to TRBD1. The CDR3 spans 14 residues. V gave up 4 bases and J gave up 10 bases; unmatched junction bases: 5. The V gene's germline CDR1 is SGHRS and CDR2 YFSETQ. CDR3 amino acids: CASSRDRGESPLHF. The CDR3 DNA sequence: TGCGCCAGCAGCAGGGACAGGGGAGAATCACCCCTCCACTTT.

The V gene is TRBV30, the J gene TRBJ1-2; unclear D gene. V was pared by 1 base and J by 4 bases, with 10 bases between. Germline CDR1 and CDR2: GTSNPN and SVGIG (reference sequence). The CDR3 contains 13 residues. Here the CDR3 DNA reads TGTGCCTGGAGTGAAGGCCCCCTCTATGGCTACACCTTC. Amino acid sequence: CAWSEGPLYGYTF.